This T cell receptor beta chain was identified in a study of CD8+CD57+ T cells in acquired aplastic anemia. Across the whole study: The mean DNA yield obtained from sorted CD4+ and CD8+ cells came to approximately 3.2 ug.

V was clipped by 7 bases and J by 5 bases, with 8 bases between them. Germline V gene data show CDR1 as KGHDR and CDR2 as SFDVKD. CDR3 length equals 12 residues. TCR beta VDJ and CDR3 profiles were obtained from a genomic DNA template. MiXCR, run by TCRdb on the reads, gives a single entry per CDR3 protein. The sample has about 98,000 distinct CDR3 sequences; around 68% are singletons. A word on this clonotype: The antigen is unknown.

Whole-study results and caveats: Researchers report that twenty-nine CD8+ CDR3 sequences appeared in both patients and controls.

For sequencing, patients were chosen who had shown expansion of CD8+CD57+ cells by flow cytometry. The sequenced material came from sorted CD4+, CD8+, or CD8+CD57+ T cells (not recorded which) from PBMCs. The chain links TRBV24-1 to TRBJ2-1, with D possibly being TRBD1 or TRBD2 (5 bases each). The receptor was derived from a human donor with aplastic anemia. CDR3 residues: CATRGTHNEQFF. As DNA, the CDR3 is TGTGCCACCAGAGGGACCCACAATGAGCAGTTCTTC.